This T cell receptor (beta chain) was recorded in a study of T cells expressing NK-cell markers. Study context: Sorted CD3+CD56+NKG2C+, CD3+CD56+NKG2C- and CD3+CD56-NKG2C+ T-cell subsets were beta-chain profiled.

Germline CDR1 and CDR2: SGHDT and YYEEEE. The CDR3 totals 15 residues. Researchers built TCR beta cDNA using 5'RACE template switching with UMIs. After re-calling the 5' RACE reads, TCRdb lists one entry per CDR3 protein, DNA absent. The sample table sets out 300,000 to 450,000 distinct CDR3 sequences. On this clonotype: Its matching antigen is unknown.

Study-wide points: HCMV specificity was not established for the expanded NKG2C+ T cell clones.

The chain joins TRBV5-6 to TRBJ1-1; there is no DNA to check the TCRdb D call of TRBD1. The sequenced sample consisted of blood T cells: a sorted CD56 or NKG2C T cell subset, CD4+ or CD8+ T cells, or bulk PBMC T cells (not recorded which). The sequence was collected from a man aged 18-75 years in good health. The CDR3 spells CASSFTIGQDTEAFF.